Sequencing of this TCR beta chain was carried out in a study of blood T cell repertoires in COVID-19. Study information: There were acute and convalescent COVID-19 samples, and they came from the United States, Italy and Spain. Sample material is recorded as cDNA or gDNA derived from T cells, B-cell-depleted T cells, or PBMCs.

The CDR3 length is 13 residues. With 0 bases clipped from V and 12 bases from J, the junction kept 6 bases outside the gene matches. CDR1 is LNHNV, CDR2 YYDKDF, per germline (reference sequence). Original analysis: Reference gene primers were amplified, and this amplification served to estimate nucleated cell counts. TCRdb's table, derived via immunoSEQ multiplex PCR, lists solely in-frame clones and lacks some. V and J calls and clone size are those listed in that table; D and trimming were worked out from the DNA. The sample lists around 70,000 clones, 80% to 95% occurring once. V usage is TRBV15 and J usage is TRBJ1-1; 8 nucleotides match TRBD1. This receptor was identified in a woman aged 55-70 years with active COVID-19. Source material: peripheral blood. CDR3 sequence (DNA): TGTGCCACCAGCAGAGATCCACAGGGGGAGACTTTCTTT. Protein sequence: CATSRDPQGETFF. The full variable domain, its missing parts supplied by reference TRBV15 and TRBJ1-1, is DAMVIQNPRYQVTQFGKPVTLSCSQTLNHNVMYWYQQKSSQAPKLLFHYYDKDFNNEADTPDNFQSRRPNTSFCFLDIRSPGLGDTAMYLCATSRDPQGETFFGQGTRLTVV.